This T cell receptor beta chain originates from a study of blood T cell repertoires in COVID-19. The overall study: T cells, B-cell-depleted T cells, or PBMCs supplied cDNA or gDNA.

Germline V gives CDR1 MNHEY, CDR2 SVGAGI. The CDR3 is made up of 15 amino acids. Trimming removed 6 bases from V and 0 bases from J, with 9 bases in between. Libraries were prepared by immunoSEQ multiplex PCR; TCRdb keeps only in-frame clonotypes and omits some of them. This table holds fewer than 200,000 clones, just under 85% found once. The chain carries TRBV6-5 and TRBJ1-6; D uncertain. Sequencing used peripheral blood. This TCR came from a man aged 35 to 55 who had recovered from COVID-19. The CDR3 coding sequence is TGTGCCAGCAGCCCCTTGAGCTCCTATAATTCACCCCTCCACTTT. Protein: CASSPLSSYNSPLHF.